These T cell receptor beta chains were read from a single sample in a study of T cells after yellow fever vaccination. Each CDR3 protein gets one entry after TCRdb re-called the 5' RACE reads with MiXCR. The table has 400,000 to 650,000 distinct CDR3 sequences, around a fifth seen once. The sequenced sample was PBMCs, obtained approximately 22 days after the first yellow fever vaccination. These receptors were taken from a man between 18 and 29 years old who received the YFV17D yellow fever vaccine. Both conserved end residues are part of each CDR3. D genes are given only for firm matches. Expanded clones get a size class; other rows say once, few or many, or leave the size out.

TRBV18	-	13	TRBJ1-4	few	CASSPLVGEKLFF	TGTGCCAGCTCACCCCTGGTTGGGGAAAAACTGTTTTTT
TRBV4-1	TRBD2	18	TRBJ2-5	-	CASSQGSGLAGSWETQYF	TGCGCCAGCAGCCAGGGCTCCGGACTAGCGGGGTCATGGGAGACCCAGTACTTC
TRBV19	-	15	TRBJ1-5	-	CASSLTTYSNQPQHF	TGTGCCAGTAGCCTTACGACCTATAGCAATCAGCCCCAGCATTTT
TRBV28	-	12	TRBJ1-5	many	CASSSSGQPQHF	TGTGCCAGCAGCTCCTCAGGTCAGCCCCAGCATTTT
TRBV10-3	TRBD1	14	TRBJ1-2	-	CAISGTGTEYGYTF	TGTGCCATCAGTGGGACCGGGACAGAGTATGGCTACACCTTC
TRBV7-9	-	15	TRBJ2-3	-	CASSLDGSPLYTQYF	TGTGCCAGCAGCTTAGACGGCAGCCCCCTTTATACGCAGTATTTT
TRBV7-7	TRBD2	15	TRBJ2-2	few	CASSNSGGPTGELFF	TGTGCCAGCAGCAATAGCGGGGGGCCGACCGGGGAGCTGTTTTTT
TRBV12-3/TRBV12-4	-	12	TRBJ1-2	few	CASSLDYAGYTF	TGTGCCAGCAGTTTGGATTATGCGGGCTACACCTTC
TRBV7-2	TRBD1	15	TRBJ1-1	-	CASSHGQGVSTEAFF	TGTGCCAGCAGTCATGGACAGGGGGTATCCACTGAAGCTTTCTTT
TRBV20-1	-	16	TRBJ2-3	-	CSVPRSASSSLDTQYF	TGCAGTGTCCCACGGAGCGCCTCGTCTAGTTTGGATACGCAGTATTTT
TRBV3-1	-	16	TRBJ1-2	-	CASSPMELRGNYGYTF	TGTGCCAGCAGCCCGATGGAGCTCAGGGGCAACTATGGCTACACCTTC
TRBV20-1	TRBD2	15	TRBJ2-3	few	CSASASGGSTDTQYF	TGCAGTGCTAGCGCTAGCGGGGGATCCACAGATACGCAGTATTTT
TRBV24-1	-	13	TRBJ2-2	few	CATSVRGTGELFF	TGTGCCACCAGTGTAAGAGGGACCGGGGAGCTGTTTTTT
TRBV7-2	-	15	TRBJ2-6	-	CASSHPAPGANVLTF	TGTGCCAGCAGCCACCCCGCACCTGGGGCCAACGTCCTGACTTTC
TRBV7-2	TRBD1	14	TRBJ2-3	-	CASSIQGKPDTQYF	TGTGCCAGCAGCATACAGGGGAAGCCAGATACGCAGTATTTT
TRBV10-3	-	15	TRBJ1-1	-	CAISRAGVQNTEAFF	TGTGCCATCAGCCGGGCAGGGGTCCAGAACACTGAAGCTTTCTTT
TRBV29-1	-	13	TRBJ1-2	few	CSAEATEGYGYTF	TGCAGCGCCGAGGCGACAGAGGGCTATGGCTACACCTTC
TRBV9	-	16	TRBJ2-2	-	CASSPRRAQRTGELFF	TGTGCCAGCAGCCCACGGAGGGCCCAGAGGACCGGGGAGCTGTTTTTT
TRBV6-5	-	17	TRBJ1-6	-	CASSYFRGLEYNSPLHF	TGTGCCAGCAGTTACTTTCGGGGGCTAGAGTATAATTCACCCCTCCACTTT
TRBV28	TRBD2	16	TRBJ2-3	few	CASSPGLAGLTDTQYF	TGTGCCAGCAGTCCCGGACTAGCGGGGTTGACAGATACGCAGTATTTT
TRBV7-8	-	15	TRBJ2-1	-	CASSLGPGSLYEQFF	TGTGCCAGCAGCTTAGGGCCAGGGTCTCTATATGAGCAGTTCTTC
TRBV27	TRBD1	15	TRBJ1-4	many	CASSLWTGGEEKLFF	TGTGCCAGCAGTTTATGGACAGGGGGCGAGGAAAAACTGTTTTTT
TRBV7-2	TRBD1	15	TRBJ1-1	-	CASSRRQGAYTEAFF	TGTGCCAGCAGCAGGAGACAGGGGGCTTACACTGAAGCTTTCTTT
TRBV5-1	-	15	TRBJ1-1	once	CASSLPRAKNTEAFF	TGCGCCAGCAGCTTGCCCAGGGCTAAGAACACTGAAGCTTTCTTT
TRBV5-5	-	16	TRBJ2-3	-	CASSPLTSGLTDTQYF	TGTGCCAGCAGCCCCCTTACCTCGGGATTGACAGATACGCAGTATTTT
TRBV7-2	-	13	TRBJ1-6	-	CASSRESVSPLHF	TGTGCCAGTTCTAGGGAAAGTGTTTCACCCCTCCACTTT
TRBV12-3/TRBV12-4	-	14	TRBJ2-1	few	CASSPAPQGNEQFF	TGTGCCAGCAGTCCCGCACCACAGGGTAATGAGCAGTTCTTC
TRBV19	-	13	TRBJ2-5	-	CASSILEGETQYF	TGTGCCAGTAGTATTCTTGAAGGAGAGACCCAGTACTTC
TRBV5-1	-	14	TRBJ2-7	few	CASSPGVGHYEQYF	TGCGCCAGCAGCCCCGGGGTGGGCCACTACGAGCAGTACTTC
TRBV11-2	-	16	TRBJ2-2	-	CASSYRARAEGGELFF	TGTGCCAGCAGCTACCGGGCCAGGGCGGAGGGCGGGGAGCTGTTTTTT
TRBV5-1	-	15	TRBJ1-4	few	CASSLDGRAPEKLFF	TGCGCCAGCAGCTTGGATGGCAGGGCACCTGAAAAACTGTTTTTT
TRBV7-9	-	16	TRBJ1-1	-	CASSSKRQKMNTEAFF	TGTGCCAGCAGCTCTAAGAGACAGAAAATGAACACTGAAGCTTTCTTT
TRBV7-2	TRBD2	16	TRBJ2-1	few	CASRPYYAGGKDGQFF	TGTGCCAGCAGGCCCTACTACGCGGGGGGGAAGGACGGGCAGTTCTTC
TRBV5-6	-	13	TRBJ2-5	-	CASSFVHQETQYF	TGTGCCAGCAGCTTTGTTCACCAAGAGACCCAGTACTTC
TRBV2	-	13	TRBJ1-2	few	CASNAGGEYGYTF	TGTGCCAGCAATGCGGGCGGGGAATATGGCTACACCTTC
TRBV5-6	-	12	TRBJ1-1	-	CASSLGSASAFF	TGTGCCAGCAGCTTAGGGAGTGCTTCGGCTTTCTTT
TRBV7-9	TRBD2	14	TRBJ2-7	-	CASLGLAGVYEQYF	TGTGCCAGCCTCGGACTAGCGGGGGTCTACGAGCAGTACTTC
TRBV14	TRBD1	16	TRBJ1-5	-	CASSRITGGGCQPQHF	TGTGCCAGCAGCCGCATAACAGGGGGCGGGTGCCAGCCCCAGCATTTT
TRBV5-4	TRBD1	16	TRBJ1-3	-	CASTPPPGQGGNTIYF	TGTGCCAGCACCCCGCCCCCGGGACAGGGCGGCAACACCATATATTTT
TRBV5-1	TRBD1	14	TRBJ1-1	-	CASSSGGTNTEAFF	TGCGCCAGCAGCTCAGGGGGGACGAACACTGAAGCTTTCTTT
TRBV12-3/TRBV12-4	-	15	TRBJ1-1	few	CASSLSDARSTEAFF	TGTGCCAGCAGTTTATCGGACGCCCGGAGCACTGAAGCTTTCTTT
TRBV5-1	-	14	TRBJ1-4	once	CASSLNGLNEKLFF	TGCGCCAGCAGCTTAAACGGACTTAATGAAAAACTGTTTTTT
TRBV7-6	-	16	TRBJ1-4	many	CASSLSQGPSNEKLFF	TGTGCCAGCAGCTTATCACAGGGTCCTTCAAATGAAAAACTGTTTTTT
TRBV28	-	16	TRBJ2-1	-	CASTRGGEGGYNEQFF	TGTGCCAGCACCAGGGGTGGGGAAGGGGGCTACAATGAGCAGTTCTTC
TRBV19	TRBD1	14	TRBJ1-1	few	CASRRQGAYTEAFF	TGTGCCAGTAGACGACAGGGGGCCTACACTGAAGCTTTCTTT
TRBV4-1	-	15	TRBJ2-1	few	CASSQVDSGGNEQFF	TGCGCCAGCAGCCAAGTCGACTCGGGCGGCAATGAGCAGTTCTTC
TRBV12-3/TRBV12-4	TRBD1	17	TRBJ2-4	few	CASSFMGQYLAKNIQYF	TGTGCCAGCAGTTTTATGGGACAGTATTTAGCCAAAAACATTCAGTACTTC
TRBV4-3	-	15	TRBJ1-2	few	CASSHSITGSGGYTF	TGCGCCAGCAGCCACAGTATTACAGGGAGCGGAGGCTACACCTTC
TRBV4-3	TRBD1	14	TRBJ2-5	few	CASSQGGGTETQYF	TGCGCCAGCAGCCAAGGAGGGGGCACGGAGACCCAGTACTTC
TRBV7-2	TRBD2	15	TRBJ2-3	many	CASSLRGLPTDTQYF	TGTGCCAGCAGCTTAAGGGGACTACCGACGGATACGCAGTATTTT
TRBV28	-	12	TRBJ1-2	few	CASSLMLITYTF	TGTGCCAGCAGTTTGATGTTAATAACTTACACCTTC
TRBV12-3/TRBV12-4	-	13	TRBJ2-2	-	CASRDGFTGELFF	TGTGCCAGCAGGGACGGATTCACCGGGGAGCTGTTTTTT
TRBV4-1	-	15	TRBJ1-3	once	CASSQRDIVGNTIYF	TGCGCCAGCAGCCAGCGGGACATCGTGGGAAACACCATATATTTT
TRBV5-1	TRBD2	15	TRBJ2-1	few	CASSLSLAGNNEQFF	TGCGCCAGCAGCTTAAGCCTAGCGGGGAACAATGAGCAGTTCTTC
TRBV6-1	-	14	TRBJ2-5	few	CASRETGREETQYF	TGTGCCAGCAGAGAGACAGGGAGGGAAGAGACCCAGTACTTC
TRBV4-1	-	16	TRBJ1-1	-	CASSQVGGSHLSEAFF	TGCGCCAGCAGCCAAGTGGGTGGCTCGCACTTGTCTGAAGCTTTCTTT
TRBV5-1	-	13	TRBJ2-7	-	CASSLRQLHEQYF	TGCGCCAGCAGCTTGAGACAACTCCACGAGCAGTACTTC
TRBV12-3/TRBV12-4	TRBD1	15	TRBJ2-5	few	CASSLGQGAQETQYF	TGTGCCAGCAGTTTAGGACAGGGGGCCCAAGAGACCCAGTACTTC
TRBV7-9	TRBD2	15	TRBJ2-1	-	CAGSSRSGGSIEQFF	TGTGCCGGCAGCTCCCGTAGCGGGGGGTCCATTGAGCAGTTCTTC